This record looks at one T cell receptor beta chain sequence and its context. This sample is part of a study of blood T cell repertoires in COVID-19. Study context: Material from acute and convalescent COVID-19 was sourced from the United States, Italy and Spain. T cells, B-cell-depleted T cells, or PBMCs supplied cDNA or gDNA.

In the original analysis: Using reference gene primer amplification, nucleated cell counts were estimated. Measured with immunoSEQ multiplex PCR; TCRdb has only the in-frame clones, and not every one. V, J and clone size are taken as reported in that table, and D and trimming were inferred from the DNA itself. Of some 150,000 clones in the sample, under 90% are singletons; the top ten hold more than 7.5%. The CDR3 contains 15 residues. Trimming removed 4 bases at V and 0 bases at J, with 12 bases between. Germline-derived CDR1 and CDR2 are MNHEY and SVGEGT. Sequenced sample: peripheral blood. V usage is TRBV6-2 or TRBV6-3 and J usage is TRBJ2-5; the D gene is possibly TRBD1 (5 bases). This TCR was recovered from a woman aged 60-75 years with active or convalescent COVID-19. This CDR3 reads CASSWGGRDQETQYF. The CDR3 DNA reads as TGTGCCAGCAGTTGGGGCGGCAGAGACCAAGAGACCCAGTACTTC.